Below are 21 T cell receptor beta chains sequenced from a single sample in a study of blood T cell repertoires in COVID-19. Some clones are missing from TCRdb's copy, which holds only in-frame ones; the method was immunoSEQ multiplex PCR. This sample has some 80,000 clones, with roughly 80% found just once. The sequencing input was peripheral blood. These receptors originate from a woman aged 40 to 50 with active or convalescent COVID-19.

The V gene is TRBV5-5, the J gene TRBJ2-7, with D possibly matching TRBD1 (6 bases). The CDR3 covers 14 residues. V was cut by 1 base and J by 5 bases, with 13 bases left in between. Germline CDR1 reads SGHKS; CDR2 reads YYEKEE (reference sequence). CDR3 loop: CASSLRNRAHEQYF. The DNA for the CDR3 is TGTGCCAGCAGCTTGAGGAACAGGGCCCACGAGCAGTACTTC.

In its sample, this clone was seen once. V is TRBV7-8 and J is TRBJ2-7; D may be TRBD1 (6 bases). The CDR3 is made up of 15 amino acids. With 3 bases removed from V and 1 base from J, the gap between germline ends came to 13 bases. Germline CDR1 is SGHVS and CDR2 is FQNEAQ. CDR3 bases: TGTGCCAGCAGCTTGGGTCCACAGGGATCCTACGAGCAGTACTTC. The encoded protein is CASSLGPQGSYEQYF.

As concerns this clone: The same CDR3 is also encoded by other DNA sequences in this sample. V usage is TRBV6-5 and J usage is TRBJ1-2, with a possible D match to TRBD1 (6 bases). Trimming removed 2 bases from V and 8 bases from J, with 6 bases in between. The CDR3 is 11 amino acids. Germline CDR1 is MNHEY and CDR2 is SVGAGI. As DNA, the CDR3 is TGTGCCAGCAGTTACAGGGGGGGCTACACCTTC. Its translation is CASSYRGGYTF.

The J gene is TRBJ1-4, the V gene TRBV4-3; D remains ambiguous. V lost 3 bases and J lost 7, with 15 bases in between. CDR1 and CDR2 from the germline V gene are LGHNA and YSLEER. The CDR3 runs to 15 residues. The CDR3 loop reads CASSQASSTPEKLFF. The CDR3 bases are TGCGCCAGCAGCCAGGCCTCCTCCACACCTGAAAAACTGTTTTTT.

V is TRBV30 and J is TRBJ1-2; D might be TRBD1 (5 bases). This CDR3 region has 11 residues. Germline V gene lookup returns CDR1 GTSNPN and CDR2 SVGIG (reference sequence). Between the trimmed V and J ends, which lost 7 bases and 7 bases, there was a span of 13 bases. This chain's CDR3 is CASSQGGGYTF. The CDR3 nucleotides are TGTGCCTCCTCGCAGGGTGGTGGCTACACCTTC.

V is TRBV11-3 and J is TRBJ2-7, with D hard to call. Trimming removed 5 bases from V and 0 bases from J, with 14 bases in between. In germline, CDR1 is SGHNT, CDR2 YENEEA. The CDR3 covers 15 residues. This CDR3 reads CASSPTYVISYEQYF. As DNA, the CDR3 is TGTGCCAGCAGCCCTACCTATGTTATCTCCTACGAGCAGTACTTC.

V is TRBV29-1 and J is TRBJ2-3; 8 bases are a match to TRBD1. The length of the CDR3 is 15 residues. J was trimmed by 1 base and V by 7 bases; bases with no gene match: 10. CDR1 SQVTM and CDR2 ANQGSEA come from the germline V gene. The CDR3 region has the DNA TGCAGCGGATCATCAGGGGGCGGGGGCACAGATACGCAGTATTTT. This gives the protein CSGSSGGGGTDTQYF.

This chain uses TRBV28 with TRBJ1-5; D is perhaps TRBD1 (6 bases). Trimming pared 3 bases from V and 6 bases from J, leaving 12 bases between. Germline V lookup: CDR1 MDHEN, CDR2 SYDVKM. The CDR3 totals 14 residues. CDR3 in DNA: TGTGCCAGCAGTTTCCCGGACAGTTTTCAGCCCCAGCATTTT. Amino acid sequence: CASSFPDSFQPQHF.

This clone was picked up a small number of times. V is TRBV7-2 and J is TRBJ1-1; unclear D gene. There are 15 residues in the CDR3. Germline lookup yields CDR1 SGHTA and CDR2 FQGNSA. V shed 5 bases and J shed 1 base, with 14 bases lying between them. The CDR3 loop is CASSPTQAGNTEAFF. CDR3 in DNA: TGTGCCAGCAGCCCCACCCAGGCGGGGAACACTGAAGCTTTCTTT.

Worth noting for this clone: One end of the junction fails to match germline, which may point to a read error. The chain employs TRBV24-1 and TRBJ1-2; the D is unclear. Germline CDR1 and CDR2: KGHDR and SFDVKD. The CDR3 covers 11 residues. The CDR3 bases are TGTGCCACCAGTGCCCGGGAGGTACTCTTTTTC. Translated, it gives CATSAREVLFF.

This clone was counted between two and nine times. V and J are TRBV10-3 and TRBJ1-1, with D unresolved. There are 12 residues in the CDR3. Trimming took off 8 bases at V and 5 bases at J, with 12 bases between the two ends. Germline loops: CDR1 ENHRY, CDR2 SYGVKD. DNA for the CDR3: TGTGCCATCCGCAAGGGAGATACTGAAGCTTTCTTT. It encodes CAIRKGDTEAFF.

The CDR3 loop is CASSHSGTAQETQYF. CDR3 sequence (DNA): TGTGCCAGCAGCCATTCCGGGACAGCCCAAGAGACCCAGTACTTC. The gene calls are TRBV3-1 (or the pseudogene TRBV3-2) and TRBJ2-5, with 7 bases lining up with TRBD1. The CDR3 contains 15 residues. The germline V gene has CDR1 LGHDT and CDR2 YNNKEL (reference sequence). V was clipped by 3 bases and J by 1 base; unmatched bases: 5.

This clone was observed a handful of times. The J gene is TRBJ2-2, the V gene TRBV7-9, with TRBD1 matching over 9 bases. With V trimmed by 4 bases and J by 4 bases, 1 base remained unmatched. Germline assignment: CDR1 SEHNR and CDR2 FQNEAQ (reference sequence). The length of the CDR3 is 14 residues. DNA of the CDR3: TGTGCCAGCAGCTCGACAGGGGGCACCGGGGAGCTGTTTTTT. The encoded protein is CASSSTGGTGELFF.

J is TRBJ1-3 and V is TRBV27, with a weak D call TRBD1 (5 bases). Germline V CDR1 and CDR2: MNHEY, SMNVEV (reference sequence). This CDR3 spans 15 amino acids. Trimming removed 6 bases at V and 0 bases at J, with 12 bases between. The CDR3 region is CASRPNRISGNTIYF. The CDR3 nucleotides read TGTGCCAGCAGGCCCAACAGGATCTCTGGAAACACCATATATTTT.

This rearrangement joins TRBV28 to TRBJ2-5; TRBD2 is a possible D gene (6 bases). Trimming pared 6 bases from V and 2 bases from J, leaving 10 bases between. The CDR3 is made up of 13 amino acids. CDR1 is MDHEN, CDR2 SYDVKM, per germline. CDR3: CASRRGGQETQYF. The DNA for the CDR3 is TGTGCCAGCAGACGTGGAGGGCAAGAGACCCAGTACTTC.

The V call is TRBV7-9, the J call TRBJ2-1; D call uncertain. V shed 1 base and J shed 6 bases, with 10 bases lying between them. Germline V gene sequence: CDR1 SEHNR, CDR2 FQNEAQ (reference sequence). The CDR3 consists of 14 residues. CDR3 sequence (DNA): TGTGCCAGCAGCTTAGGGCGGTCTGCCAATGAGCAGTTCTTC. Translated: CASSLGRSANEQFF.

The chain recombines TRBV7-9 with TRBJ2-5; 10 positions match TRBD2. This CDR3 region has 15 residues. Germline V gives CDR1 SEHNR, CDR2 FQNEAQ (reference sequence). Germline trimming cut 1 base from V and 5 bases from J; bases unmatched to any gene: 4. The CDR3 coding sequence is TGTGCCAGCAGCTTAGAGGGACTAGCGAGCGAGACCCAGTACTTC. This encodes CASSLEGLASETQYF.

The gene calls are TRBV11-1 and TRBJ2-7; the D gene is possibly TRBD2 (5 bases). In germline, CDR1 is SGHAT, CDR2 FQDESV (reference sequence). Trimming shortened V by 1 base and J by 2 bases, and 9 bases separated the two germline ends. The CDR3 runs 14 residues. CDR3 in amino acids: CASSLEEGTYEQYF. CDR3 in DNA: TGTGCCAGCAGCTTAGAAGAGGGAACCTACGAGCAGTACTTC.

This chain joins TRBV10-1 and TRBJ1-5; no firm D call. Trimming took 7 bases from V and 4 from J, leaving 8 bases between them. The CDR3 loop spans 12 amino acids. Germline CDR1 WNHNN, CDR2 SYGVQD (reference sequence). The CDR3 bases are TGCGCCAGCATATATAGTAATCAGCCCCAGCATTTT. As protein: CASIYSNQPQHF.

This chain joins TRBV7-8 and TRBJ2-1; D remains unclear. Germline V gene data show CDR1 as SGHVS and CDR2 as FQNEAQ. The V gene lost 5 bases and the J gene lost 10 bases, with 12 bases spanning the gap. The CDR3 spans 12 residues. The CDR3 here is CASSLFLDEQFF. The CDR3 DNA reads TGTGCCAGCAGCCTGTTCCTAGACGAGCAGTTCTTC.

A few counts support this clone. The chain links TRBV23-1 to TRBJ2-6, with a weak D call TRBD1 (5 bases). TRBV23-1 is assigned to the ORF class and has an uncertain function. CDR3 length: 18 residues. The V gene lost 0 bases and the J gene lost 4 bases, with 16 bases spanning the gap. Written as DNA, the CDR3 is TGCGCCAGCAGTCAATCCGGCAGGGAAGAAAAAGGGGCCAACGTCCTGACTTTC. This translates into CASSQSGREEKGANVLTF.